The 24 T cell receptor beta chains below come from one sample, sequenced in a study of T cells after yellow fever vaccination (dated by TCRdb to between 2018 and 2020). Libraries were prepared through 5' RACE. Sequencing used an Illumina HiSeq 2500. Using fastp trimming at Q25 and MiXCR clonotype assembly, TCRdb reanalyzed the public sequencing data and kept in-frame beta chains. Rows with a matching CDR3 protein are joined into one entry that keeps the most common DNA and genes. Within this sample are a few hundred thousand distinct CDR3 sequences, with roughly 7% of them counted one time only. About a sixth of the sample is held by the ten biggest clonotypes. The label giving this sample's treatment or condition can be read as: live attenuated yellow fever vaccine strain. The source material was PBMCs, sampled roughly 45 days after the first yellow fever vaccination. These receptors all come from a man between 18 and 35 years old who received the YFV17D yellow fever vaccine.

The sample holds many counts of this clonotype. This chain links TRBV12-3 or TRBV12-4 with TRBJ2-7; 12 bases align to TRBD2. The CDR3 extends over 15 amino acids. J was trimmed by 3 bases and V by 6 bases; bases with no gene match: 6. CDR3 coding DNA: TGTGCCAGCAGCATACTAGCGGGGGGACTCTACGAGCAGTACTTC. It codes for CASSILAGGLYEQYF.

This clonotype was counted only a few times. V and J are TRBV7-9 and TRBJ2-4, with TRBD2 as a possible D gene (7 bases). The germline V gene has CDR1 SEHNR and CDR2 FQNEAQ (reference sequence). Trimming took 5 bases from V and 7 from J, leaving 18 bases between them. This CDR3 is built from 15 residues. DNA for the CDR3: TGTGCCAGCAGCCTGGAGGGGGGGCGCGGGAACATTCAGTACTTC. Residues: CASSLEGGRGNIQYF.

The chain couples TRBV7-2 to TRBJ1-1; D uncertain. V lost 7 bases and J 1 base, leaving 13 bases between the germline ends. Germline CDR1 is SGHTA and CDR2 is FQGNSA. The CDR3 is 14 amino acids. CDR3 sequence: CASTSSRTNTEAFF. The CDR3 nucleotides are TGTGCCAGCACCTCGTCGAGAACGAACACTGAAGCTTTCTTT.

This clonotype was seen at least ten times. This chain connects TRBV7-2 to TRBJ2-2, with D possibly TRBD1 on 5 matching bases. The CDR3 is made up of 14 amino acids. Looked up from germline, CDR1 is SGHTA and CDR2 is FQGNSA. The V gene lost 1 base and the J gene lost 7 bases, with 10 bases spanning the gap. CDR3 sequence: CASSLGGASGELFF. Written as DNA, the CDR3 is TGTGCCAGCAGCTTAGGTGGGGCCAGCGGGGAGCTGTTTTTT.

The sample holds many counts of this clonotype. The CDR3 loop is CSASDRESSEKLFF. As DNA, the CDR3 is TGCAGTGCTTCAGACAGGGAGAGTAGTGAAAAACTGTTTTTT. V is TRBV20-1 and J is TRBJ1-4; TRBD1 matches 7 bases. The CDR3 runs to 14 residues. Germline V gene lookup returns CDR1 DFQATT and CDR2 SNEGSKA (reference sequence). J was trimmed by 7 bases and V by 5 bases; bases with no gene match: 10.

This clonotype has more than one count but fewer than ten. Here the CDR3 reads CASSRFGGRYEQYF. The CDR3 nucleotides read TGTGCCAGCAGCCGGTTCGGGGGTCGCTACGAGCAGTACTTC. This chain connects TRBV9 to TRBJ2-7, with D perhaps TRBD2 (6 bases). Germline CDR1 SGDLS, CDR2 YYNGEE. The CDR3 has 14 amino acids. Between the trimmed V and J ends, which lost 4 bases and 3 bases, there was a span of 14 bases.

In its sample, this clonotype was seen many times. V gene TRBV12-3 or TRBV12-4 combines with J gene TRBJ2-5; D possibly corresponds to TRBD2 (6 bases). Trimming took 6 bases from V and 0 from J, leaving 14 bases between them. The CDR3 is made up of 15 amino acids. The CDR3 is CASRSGSLNQETQYF. In nucleotides, the CDR3 is TGTGCCAGCAGGAGCGGGTCGTTGAACCAAGAGACCCAGTACTTC.

J is TRBJ2-7 and V is TRBV27, with 9 positions matching TRBD1. The germline V gene encodes CDR1 MNHEY and CDR2 SMNVEV (reference sequence). With V trimmed by 4 bases and J by 3 bases, 7 bases remained unmatched. There are 15 residues in the CDR3. The CDR3: CASSSRPGQGYEQYF. CDR3 nucleotides: TGTGCCAGCAGTTCTCGTCCGGGACAGGGCTACGAGCAGTACTTC.

The chain is built from TRBV12-3 or TRBV12-4 and TRBJ1-5, with D unclear. V lost 6 bases and J lost 1, with 10 bases in between. The CDR3 sequence is 14 residues long. CDR3 region: CASSPHWSNQPQHF. Here the CDR3 DNA reads TGTGCCAGCAGCCCCCATTGGAGCAATCAGCCCCAGCATTTT.

The chain employs TRBV28 and TRBJ2-7; the match to TRBD1 covers 7 bases. V was clipped by 5 bases and J by 7 bases; unmatched bases: 14. The CDR3 is made up of 15 amino acids. Per the germline V gene, CDR1 is MDHEN and CDR2 is SYDVKM. The CDR3 loop is CASSTPDRQYGEQYV. In DNA, the CDR3 is TGTGCCAGCAGTACCCCGGACAGGCAGTATGGGGAGCAGTACGTC.

This chain connects TRBV20-1 to TRBJ2-1, with no clear D. The germline V gene has CDR1 DFQATT and CDR2 SNEGSKA (reference sequence). Trimming took 7 bases from V and 5 from J, leaving 9 bases between them. This CDR3 spans 11 amino acids. CDR3 DNA: TGCAGTGGTTCTAGAAACAATGAGCAGTTCTTC. Translating it yields CSGSRNNEQFF.

This clonotype has at least ten counts. This chain links TRBV4-3 with TRBJ2-1; D remains unclear. The V end was cut by 0 bases, the J end by 0 bases, with 9 bases between. This CDR3 spans 16 amino acids. Germline V gives CDR1 LGHNA, CDR2 YSLEER. CDR3 sequence (DNA): TGCGCCAGCAGCCAAGAACCCCCGAGCTCCTACAATGAGCAGTTCTTC. Translating gives CASSQEPPSSYNEQFF.

V is TRBV3-1 and J is TRBJ2-1, with 8 nucleotides matching TRBD2. The CDR3 consists of 13 residues. After removal of 2 bases from V and 9 bases from J, the junction contained 3 bases not matched to a gene. Looked up from germline, CDR1 is LGHDT and CDR2 is YNNKEL (reference sequence). The CDR3 DNA follows: TGTGCCAGCAGCCAACAGACTAGCGCTGAGCAGTTCTTC. Its translation is CASSQQTSAEQFF.

This clonotype was observed a few times. J is TRBJ2-5 and V is TRBV30; D ambiguous. Germline V gene data show CDR1 as GTSNPN and CDR2 as SVGIG (reference sequence). This CDR3 is built from 13 residues. V lost 4 bases and J lost 1, with 10 bases in between. The CDR3 DNA reads TGTGCCTGGACGGGTAGAGTCCAAGAGACCCAGTACTTC. Translated: CAWTGRVQETQYF.

A few counts support this clonotype. CDR3 protein: CASSLVVSGGREPQYF. For the CDR3, the DNA is TGCGCCAGCAGCTTGGTTGTTTCGGGGGGGCGTGAGCCCCAGTACTTC. The V and J genes are TRBV5-1 and TRBJ2-5, with 8 positions matching TRBD2. The CDR3 extends over 16 amino acids. With V trimmed by 0 bases and J by 9 bases, 13 bases remained unmatched. Per germline, CDR1 SGHRS and CDR2 YFSETQ.

There are a few counts of this clonotype. V gene TRBV20-1 combines with J gene TRBJ1-4, with D uncertain. CDR1 and CDR2 (germline): DFQATT, SNEGSKA (reference sequence). This CDR3 is 12 amino acids long. V lost 2 bases, J lost 4 bases, and 5 bases lay in between. The CDR3 region is CSARWGNEKLFF. DNA of the CDR3: TGCAGTGCTAGATGGGGTAATGAAAAACTGTTTTTT.

In this sample, this clonotype turned up a few times. The V gene is TRBV19, the J gene TRBJ2-4, with 11 bases identical to TRBD1. V lost 6 bases and J lost 8; bases outside the gene matches: 12. Germline V gives CDR1 LNHDA, CDR2 SQIVND (reference sequence). This CDR3 has 16 residues. The DNA for the CDR3 is TGTGCCAGTAGCATCACTGGACAGGGGGCGGTGGACATTCAGTACTTC. Protein product: CASSITGQGAVDIQYF.

Concerning this clonotype: It may be a read error: a sequence one base away is much more abundant. V gene TRBV2 combines with J gene TRBJ2-1, with D unresolved. Germline V gives CDR1 SNHLY, CDR2 FYNNEI. CDR3 length equals 11 residues. The CDR3 loop is CASSEYNGQFF. CDR3 nucleotide sequence: TGTGCCAGCAGTGAATACAATGGGCAGTTCTTC. The full variable domain, its missing parts supplied by reference TRBV2 and TRBJ2-1, is EPEVTQTPSHQVTQMGQEVILRCVPISNHLYFYWYRQILGQKVEFLVSFYNNEISEKSEIFDDQFSVERPDGSNFTLKIRSTKLEDSAMYFCASSEYNGQFFGPGTRLTVL.

Only a few counts were recorded for this clonotype. The rearrangement joins TRBV7-8 to TRBJ1-5; possible D gene TRBD1, 5 bases. CDR1 is SGHVS, CDR2 FQNEAQ, per germline. The CDR3 spans 13 residues. V shed 8 bases and J shed 1 base, with 9 bases lying between them. CDR3 sequence (DNA): TGTGCCAGCTCCAGGGTGAGCAATCAGCCCCAGCATTTT. Protein product: CASSRVSNQPQHF.

The rearrangement uses TRBV7-7 and TRBJ2-1; 10 bases line up with TRBD2. There are 17 residues in the CDR3. Trimming cost V 5 bases and J 6 bases; bases outside gene matches: 13. Germline-derived CDR1 and CDR2 are SSHAT and FNYEAQ (reference sequence). This chain's CDR3 is CASSHDSGGTLSNEQFF. DNA for the CDR3: TGTGCCAGCAGCCACGATAGCGGGGGGACCCTTAGCAATGAGCAGTTCTTC.

This clonotype was picked up many times. This rearrangement joins TRBV12-3 or TRBV12-4 to TRBJ2-7; maybe TRBD2 (6 bases). The CDR3 runs to 13 residues. V lost 3 bases and J lost 3, with 9 bases in between. Here the CDR3 DNA reads TGTGCCAGCAGTTTCGGGGGATACTACGAGCAGTACTTC. Its protein is CASSFGGYYEQYF.

This clonotype has a handful of counts. This chain connects TRBV11-1 to TRBJ2-1; 7 bases match TRBD2. The CDR3 length is 14 residues. V shed 3 bases and J 9 bases; nucleotides not matched to a gene: 8. The germline V gene encodes CDR1 SGHAT and CDR2 FQDESV (reference sequence). The CDR3 is CASSFWTSRGEQFF. In DNA form, the CDR3 reads TGTGCCAGCAGCTTTTGGACTAGTCGGGGTGAGCAGTTCTTC.

The chain carries TRBV7-9 and TRBJ2-3; D remains unclear. Trimming cost V 5 bases and J 3 bases, with 15 bases left between them. Germline V gene data show CDR1 as SEHNR and CDR2 as FQNEAQ (reference sequence). The CDR3 is 15 residues long. CDR3 DNA sequence: TGTGCCAGCAGCCTCCACCAGGACCGAACAGATACGCAGTATTTT. Translation gives CASSLHQDRTDTQYF.

This clonotype has at least ten counts. The CDR3: CSARDSGGAGETQYF. Written as DNA, the CDR3 is TGCAGTGCTAGAGATAGCGGGGGGGCGGGAGAGACCCAGTACTTC. The chain has TRBV20-1 and TRBJ2-5; 11 nucleotides agree with TRBD2. V lost 0 bases to trimming and J lost 4 bases; unmatched junction nucleotides: 4. The germline V gene has CDR1 DFQATT and CDR2 SNEGSKA (reference sequence). This CDR3 contains 15 residues.